What follows are 5 T cell receptor beta chains derived from one specimen sequenced in a study of T-cell reconstitution after alpha-beta-depleted transplantation in children. TCRbeta library preparation incorporated unique molecular identifiers. Each CDR3 protein gets one entry after TCRdb re-called the PCR reads with MiXCR. The sample gives 700,000 to 950,000 distinct CDR3 sequences, less than 20% of which show up once; approximately 5% is in the top ten. Sequences were derived from PBMCs, mostly from graft donor cells, sampled 360 days after TCRalphabeta/CD19-depleted stem cell transplant. The receptors stem from a male patient under 18 who had a stem cell transplant for acute lymphoblastic leukemia, so the T cells may come from the graft donor.

The chain employs TRBV15 and TRBJ2-7; 10 positions agree with TRBD2. CDR1 is LNHNV and CDR2 is YYDKDF in the germline V gene (reference sequence). CDR3 length equals 15 residues. V shed 5 bases, J shed 12 bases, and the junction held 16 bases outside the gene matches. CDR3: CATSRTGTSDVNRYF. As DNA, the CDR3 is TGTGCCACCAGCCGAACCGGGACTAGCGACGTAAACCGGTACTTC.

This clonotype occurred many times. This chain joins TRBV6-5 and TRBJ2-2; TRBD2 agrees at 12 bases. Germline V gene data show CDR1 as MNHEY and CDR2 as SVGAGI. The V and J ends lost 0 bases and 9 bases, in that order; junction bases with no gene match: 8. The CDR3 contains 17 residues. CDR3 sequence: CASSYSRRLAGAWELFF. The CDR3 DNA reads as TGTGCCAGCAGTTACTCGCGTCGACTAGCGGGAGCCTGGGAGCTGTTTTTT.

As regards this clonotype: A much larger clone sits a single nucleotide away, making a read error possible. The DNA of the CDR3 is TGTGCCAGCAGCTTAGAGGGGGCGAACACTGAAGCTTTCTTT. This translates into CASSLEGANTEAFF. The rearrangement joins TRBV7-9 to TRBJ1-1, with 7 nucleotides matching TRBD1. The length of the CDR3 is 14 residues. V trimming: 1 base; J trimming: 1 base; junction bases outside the gene matches: 0. Per the germline V gene, CDR1 is SEHNR and CDR2 is FQNEAQ (reference sequence).

This clonotype was counted a single time. The chain joins TRBV7-3 to TRBJ2-5, with D perhaps matching TRBD2 (6 bases). V was shortened by 5 bases and J by 1 base, with 14 bases between the two germline ends. The CDR3 runs to 15 residues. Germline CDR1 reads SGHTA; CDR2 reads FQGTGA. Here the CDR3 DNA reads TGTGCCAGCAGCGCCTTCGGGACTTTCCAAGAGACCCAGTACTTC. Its translation is CASSAFGTFQETQYF.

J is TRBJ2-1 and V is TRBV11-2; 10 bases match TRBD1. This CDR3 comprises 15 residues. V lost 5 bases, J lost 2 bases, and 3 bases stayed unmatched. CDR1 is SGHAT, CDR2 FQNNGV, per germline. The CDR3 region has the DNA TGTGCCAGCAGCCACGGGACAGGGGCCTACAATGAGCAGTTCTTC. Encoded protein: CASSHGTGAYNEQFF.